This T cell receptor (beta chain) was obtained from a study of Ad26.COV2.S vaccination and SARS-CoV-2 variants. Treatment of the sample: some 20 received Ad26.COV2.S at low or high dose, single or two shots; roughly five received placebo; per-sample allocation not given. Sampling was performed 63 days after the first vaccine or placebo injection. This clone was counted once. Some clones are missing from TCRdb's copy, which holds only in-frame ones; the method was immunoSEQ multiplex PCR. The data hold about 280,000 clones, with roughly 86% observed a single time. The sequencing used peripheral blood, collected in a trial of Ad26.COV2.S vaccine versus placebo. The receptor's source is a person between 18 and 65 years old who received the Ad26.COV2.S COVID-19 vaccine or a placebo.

CDR3 sequence: CASSQGGTGERSPLHF. The CDR3 region has the DNA TGTGCCAGCAGCCAAGGGGGGACAGGGGAAAGGTCACCCCTCCACTTT. The chain combines TRBV3-1 (or the pseudogene TRBV3-2) with TRBJ1-6; TRBD1 agrees at 10 bases. Germline V gives CDR1 LGHDT, CDR2 YNNKEL (reference sequence). CDR3 size: 16 residues. After removal of 1 base from V and 10 bases from J, the junction contained 7 bases not matched to a gene.